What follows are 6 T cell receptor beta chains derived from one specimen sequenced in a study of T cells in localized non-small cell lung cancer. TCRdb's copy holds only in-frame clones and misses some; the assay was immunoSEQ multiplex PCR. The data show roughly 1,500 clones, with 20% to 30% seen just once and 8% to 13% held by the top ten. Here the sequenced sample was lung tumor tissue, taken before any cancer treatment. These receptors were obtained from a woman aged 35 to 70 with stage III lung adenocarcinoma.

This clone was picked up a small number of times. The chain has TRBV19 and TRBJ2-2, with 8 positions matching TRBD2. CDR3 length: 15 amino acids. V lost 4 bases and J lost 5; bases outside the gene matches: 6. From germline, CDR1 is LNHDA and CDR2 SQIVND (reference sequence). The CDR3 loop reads CASSTGTRETGELFF. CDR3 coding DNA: TGTGCCAGTAGTACTGGGACTAGAGAAACCGGGGAGCTGTTTTTT.

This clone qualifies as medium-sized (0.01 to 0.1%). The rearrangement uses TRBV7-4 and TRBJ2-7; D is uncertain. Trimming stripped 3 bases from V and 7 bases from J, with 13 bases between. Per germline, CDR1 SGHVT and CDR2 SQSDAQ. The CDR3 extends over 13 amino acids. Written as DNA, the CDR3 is TGTGCCAGCAGCTTCGGCAGCCTTAGGGAGCAGTACTTC. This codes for CASSFGSLREQYF.

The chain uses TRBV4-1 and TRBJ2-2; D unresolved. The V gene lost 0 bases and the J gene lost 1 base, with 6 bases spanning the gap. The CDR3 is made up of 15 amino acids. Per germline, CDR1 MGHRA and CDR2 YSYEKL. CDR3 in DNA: TGCGCCAGCAGCCAAGATCACATGAACACCGGGGAGCTGTTTTTT. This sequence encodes CASSQDHMNTGELFF.

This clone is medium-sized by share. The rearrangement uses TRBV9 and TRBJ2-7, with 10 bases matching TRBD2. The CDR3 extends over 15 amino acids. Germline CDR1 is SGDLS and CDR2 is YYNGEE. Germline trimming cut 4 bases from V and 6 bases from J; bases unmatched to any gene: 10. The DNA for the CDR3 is TGTGCCAGCAGCCCCCGTCTAGCGGGAGAAGGCGAGCAGTACTTC. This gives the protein CASSPRLAGEGEQYF.

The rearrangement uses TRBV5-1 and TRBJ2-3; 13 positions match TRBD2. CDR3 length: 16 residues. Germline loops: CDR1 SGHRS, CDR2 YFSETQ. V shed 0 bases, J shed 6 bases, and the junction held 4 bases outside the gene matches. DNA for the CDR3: TGCGCCAGCAGCTTGGGAGGGACTAGCGGGACCGATACGCAGTATTTT. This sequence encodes CASSLGGTSGTDTQYF.

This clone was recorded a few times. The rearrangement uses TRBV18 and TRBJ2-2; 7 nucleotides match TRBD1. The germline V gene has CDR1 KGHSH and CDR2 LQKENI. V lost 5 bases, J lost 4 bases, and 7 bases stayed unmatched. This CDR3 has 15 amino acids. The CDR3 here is CASSTASGGTGELFF. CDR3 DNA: TGTGCCAGCTCAACCGCCTCAGGGGGCACCGGGGAGCTGTTTTTT.